The TCR beta chain described here comes from a study of regulatory T cells in long-lasting Graves disease (dated by TCRdb to the early 2020s). About the full investigation: Newly diagnosed Graves' disease patients had taken antithyroid drugs for less than 3 months. This study used TCR sequencing and RNA sequencing of peripheral blood to compare persistent Graves' disease patients against newly diagnosed Graves' disease patients. TCR sequencing covered around 13 persistent and roughly 20 newly diagnosed Graves' disease patients, some 35 samples in total. The study took place in China and was registered as a clinical trial. Study-wide conclusions, independent of this receptor: Because the primary lesion, thyroid tissue, could not be accessed, the study looked at peripheral blood alone. Preferential use of TRBV28, TRBJ1-2 and TRBJ2-5 was observed in persistent disease, whereas TRBV20-1 and TRBJ2-1 were favored in newly diagnosed disease. Compared with newly diagnosed patients, persistent Graves' disease patients had lower TCR Shannon entropy and fewer highly expanded clones, which suggests clonal expansion. The authors noted that the small sample size was a limitation that may lower accuracy. Persistent patients shared more public clonotypes among themselves (around 2,800) than newly diagnosed patients did (approximately 970). Only the TCR beta chain was sequenced and analyzed.

In the case of this clonotype: No antigen is known for it. No base-level quality is on record; no much larger clone is a single base apart.

The protocol used for the library was multiplex PCR. These reads were obtained on an Illumina HiSeq 4000. CDR3 regions were amplified by Arm-PCR with iRepertoire HTBI primers to construct TCR beta libraries. PCR products were gel purified before sequencing. Per the authors' processing: Gene usage analysis of CDR3 amino acid clonotypes relied on the 55 to 80 TRBV and 15 or so TRBJ segments identified across samples. COPE and FqMerger were used to merge the filtered high-quality paired reads into contigs. BLAST was used to align contigs to IMGT TRBV, TRBD and TRBJ reference genes, with CDR3 defined following IMGT. Highly expanded clones were defined as clonotypes with a frequency above 0.1%. Repertoire diversity was measured by Shannon entropy, and V-J evenness by the Gini coefficient. Clonotypes shared by more than one individual were considered public. Using fastp trimming at Q25 and MiXCR clonotype assembly, TCRdb reanalyzed the public sequencing data and kept in-frame beta chains. For every CDR3 protein sequence, its rows merge into one entry that carries the most common genes and DNA. Here the V and J calls rest on TCRdb's processing, not on the authors' analysis. The sample table shows approximately 400,000 distinct CDR3 sequences, and 15% are seen once. The ten largest clones represent around 17% of the sample.

The sample's time point label, decoded: newly diagnosed GD, antithyroid drugs for less than 3 months. For both TCR sequencing and RNA sequencing, RNA was extracted from PBMCs using TRIzol. The diagnosis of Graves' disease was made according to American Thyroid Association guidelines. Patients for the study were recruited at an endocrinology department in Xi'an, China. Each patient gave 8.5 to 9.5 milliliters of peripheral blood, collected in an EDTA anticoagulant tube. PBMCs were isolated by Ficoll Paque Plus density gradient separation without further T cell sorting. An Agilent 2100 Bioanalyzer and agarose gel were used to check RNA quality, while a NanoDrop 2000 measured RNA concentration. The CDR1 and CDR2 encoded by the germline V gene are LGHNT and FRNRAP. The CDR3, from cysteine to phenylalanine, totals 15 residues. CDR3 DNA is the only sequence kept; it has 45 bases, read in frame from the first base. V is pared back by 7 bases and J by 3 bases, with 16 bases lying between the germline termini.

The same data also went into a second study, on T cells in Graves' hyperthyroidism and ophthalmopathy. Looking at the second paper: Graves' hyperthyroidism was defined as stable when no progression to ophthalmopathy occurred over 18 months of follow-up. Hyperthyroidism patients were newly diagnosed, with disease duration under 2 months, and aged 18 to 65 years. Patients with uncontrolled infections, other autoimmune diseases, pregnancy or lactation were excluded. Diagnoses relied on clinical symptoms, serum thyroxine and TRAb, thyroid ultrasound and orbital computed tomography. A first-round RT-PCR of the TCR CDR3 used the HTBI primer set with the Qiagen OneStep RT-PCR kit. Most expanded thyroid clonotypes (frequency above 0.001) were also detected in blood, suggesting blood repertoires may reflect thyroid immune responses. A 13 V-J signature model separated ophthalmopathy from stable hyperthyroidism, with nearly 90% sensitivity and around 84% specificity in cross-validation and 80%/75% in testing. During validation, the model predicted progression to ophthalmopathy a median of approximately six months ahead of onset, with around 65% sensitivity and more than 72% specificity. To identify distinguishing TCR V-J signatures, a discovery cohort of 90 to 100 patients was used, comprising approximately 40 with Graves' ophthalmopathy and about 59 with stable Graves' hyperthyroidism. An independent validation cohort of under 20 hyperthyroidism patients and roughly 16 patients who later progressed to ophthalmopathy tested prospective prediction of ophthalmopathy. For training and testing, the roughly 93 patients in the discovery cohort were randomly divided in a 7:3 ratio. The study also compared thyroid tissue and blood T-cell repertoires from over 5 Graves' hyperthyroidism patients. After blood sampling, hyperthyroidism patients were treated with methimazole at a starting dose of 30 mg daily, and ophthalmopathy patients were treated with high-dose intravenous methylprednisolone. Libraries were constructed in a second round of multiplex PCR, after which size selection and purification were carried out. Paired-end sequencing of the libraries was performed with 100 bp reads on an Illumina HiSeq2000. SOAPnuke was used to process the raw data, with reads discarded if the reads contained adapters or uncalled bases, had a mean Phred below 15, or lacked an exact constant-primer or identifier match. High-quality paired reads were merged using COPE v1.2.5, and each unique nucleotide sequence was defined as a clonotype. MiTCR v1.1 was used to align clonotypes to the IMGT TRBV, TRBD and TRBJ reference segments. Analysis was restricted to V-J combinations with a frequency above 0.0001, which covered 99.2% of repertoires. A TCS score was defined as the ratio of F50 (clonal expansion) to E x V (chaos), with BLOSUM62-based TCRdist applied between CDR3 peptides within each V-J. Welch's t-statistics and random forest reduced several hundred V-J features to about 13, which were used in a naive Bayes classifier (R e1071). No statistical method was used to fix the sample size in advance, and group allocation was not hidden from the investigators. TCR Vbeta CDR3 sequencing of 135 peripheral blood samples (43 ophthalmopathy, 75 to 85 hyperthyroidism and roughly 17 progressor patients) is reported in the paper.

This TCR was recovered from a young woman with Graves disease. Donor details come from another sample of the same person, matched by shared clones. The chain links TRBV12-5 with TRBJ2-4; the D gene remains uncertain. Material: peripheral blood mononuclear cells (PBMCs), obtained at new diagnosis, from a patient treated with antithyroid drugs. The CDR3 loop reads CASDPALQDKNIQYF. The DNA reads TGTGCTAGTGACCCCGCCCTACAAGACAAAAACATTCAGTACTTC.